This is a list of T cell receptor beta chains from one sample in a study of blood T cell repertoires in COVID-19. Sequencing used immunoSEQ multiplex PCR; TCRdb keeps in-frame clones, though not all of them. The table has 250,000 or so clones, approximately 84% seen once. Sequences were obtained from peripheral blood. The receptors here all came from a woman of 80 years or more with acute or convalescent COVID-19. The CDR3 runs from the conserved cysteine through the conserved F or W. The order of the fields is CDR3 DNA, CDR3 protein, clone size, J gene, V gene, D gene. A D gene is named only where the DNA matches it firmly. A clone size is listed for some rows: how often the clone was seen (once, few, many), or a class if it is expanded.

cdr3_nt: TGTGCCAGCAGCCCAAGGGGCGCAGGGGGCCTTCGTACGCAGTATTTT; cdr3_aa: CASSPRGAGGLRTQYF; clone_size: NA; j_call: TRBJ2-3; v_call: TRBV7-3; d_call: TRBD1
cdr3_nt: TGTGCCAGCAGCTTAGCGGCAGGCGGAAACACCATATATTTT; cdr3_aa: CASSLAAGGNTIYF; clone_size: NA; j_call: TRBJ1-3; v_call: TRBV7-9; d_call: NA
cdr3_nt: TGTGCCAGCAGTTACGGAGGGAGTAGCAATCAGCCCCAGCATTTT; cdr3_aa: CASSYGGSSNQPQHF; clone_size: few; j_call: TRBJ1-5; v_call: TRBV6-2/TRBV6-3; d_call: NA
cdr3_nt: TGTGCCACCAGCGGACAGGGGGCTGTCGGGGAGCTGTTTTTT; cdr3_aa: CATSGQGAVGELFF; clone_size: NA; j_call: TRBJ2-2; v_call: TRBV15; d_call: TRBD1
cdr3_nt: TGCAGCGTTGGGACAGGGACTTTTAACTATGGCTACACCTTC; cdr3_aa: CSVGTGTFNYGYTF; clone_size: NA; j_call: TRBJ1-2; v_call: TRBV29-1; d_call: TRBD1
cdr3_nt: TGTGCCAGCAGCCAAGATTCAGGGAACACCATATATTTT; cdr3_aa: CASSQDSGNTIYF; clone_size: NA; j_call: TRBJ1-3; v_call: TRBV3-1/TRBV3-2; d_call: NA
cdr3_nt: TGCGCCAGCAGCTTCTACGGAACGAAGGGGGGGGAGACCCAGTACTTC; cdr3_aa: CASSFYGTKGGETQYF; clone_size: NA; j_call: TRBJ2-5; v_call: TRBV5-1; d_call: NA
cdr3_nt: TGTGCCAGCACCGCCTTTCAGGATACGCAGTATTTT; cdr3_aa: CASTAFQDTQYF; clone_size: NA; j_call: TRBJ2-3; v_call: TRBV28; d_call: NA
cdr3_nt: TGTGCCAGCCAACAGGGATTTAATGAAAAACTGTTTTTT; cdr3_aa: CASQQGFNEKLFF; clone_size: once; j_call: TRBJ1-4; v_call: TRBV7-9; d_call: NA
cdr3_nt: TGCAGCGTCTTAAACCAGGGAACCGGGGAGCTGTTTTTT; cdr3_aa: CSVLNQGTGELFF; clone_size: NA; j_call: TRBJ2-2; v_call: TRBV29-1; d_call: NA
cdr3_nt: TGCGCCAGCAGCTTGGCCACAGGTAGAACCTACAATGAGCAGTTCTTC; cdr3_aa: CASSLATGRTYNEQFF; clone_size: NA; j_call: TRBJ2-1; v_call: TRBV5-1; d_call: NA
cdr3_nt: TGTGCTACGTTTTCTTCGGGACAGGGGGTTAACTATGGCTACACCTTC; cdr3_aa: CATFSSGQGVNYGYTF; clone_size: few; j_call: TRBJ1-2; v_call: TRBV10-3; d_call: TRBD1
cdr3_nt: TGTGCCAGCTCCGACAGTATGAACAATCAGCCCCAGCATTTT; cdr3_aa: CASSDSMNNQPQHF; clone_size: NA; j_call: TRBJ1-5; v_call: TRBV18; d_call: NA
cdr3_nt: TGTGCCAGCTCACCCAGCGGCGGAGGTAGGGCAGATACGCAGTATTTT; cdr3_aa: CASSPSGGGRADTQYF; clone_size: few; j_call: TRBJ2-3; v_call: TRBV18; d_call: NA
cdr3_nt: TGTGCCAGCAGTTTACCGGGACAAAGGGGGGAGACCCAGTACTTC; cdr3_aa: CASSLPGQRGETQYF; clone_size: NA; j_call: TRBJ2-5; v_call: TRBV6-5; d_call: NA
cdr3_nt: TGTGCCAGCAGCTTAGCGGGAGGAACAGATACGCAGTATTTT; cdr3_aa: CASSLAGGTDTQYF; clone_size: few; j_call: TRBJ2-3; v_call: TRBV28; d_call: TRBD2
cdr3_nt: TGTGCCAGCAGTGGAACTAGCGGGAGTGCAGATACGCAGTATTTT; cdr3_aa: CASSGTSGSADTQYF; clone_size: NA; j_call: TRBJ2-3; v_call: TRBV2; d_call: TRBD2
cdr3_nt: TGTGCCAGCAGCCAAGATTTATCCGCGGGGGGTTCCTACAATGAGCAGTTCTTC; cdr3_aa: CASSQDLSAGGSYNEQFF; clone_size: NA; j_call: TRBJ2-1; v_call: TRBV3-1/TRBV3-2; d_call: TRBD2
cdr3_nt: TGCGCCAGCAGCCAAGATTTAGCGGGGGGTTTCGGGGAGCTGTTTTTT; cdr3_aa: CASSQDLAGGFGELFF; clone_size: NA; j_call: TRBJ2-2; v_call: TRBV4-3; d_call: TRBD2
cdr3_nt: TGTGCCACCAGCAGAGCCCAGGGTTTAGGTGGCTACACCTTC; cdr3_aa: CATSRAQGLGGYTF; clone_size: NA; j_call: TRBJ1-2; v_call: TRBV15; d_call: NA
cdr3_nt: TGCGCCAGCAGCCTATCGACATTCACTAGCACAGATACGCAGTATTTT; cdr3_aa: CASSLSTFTSTDTQYF; clone_size: NA; j_call: TRBJ2-3; v_call: TRBV4-3; d_call: NA
cdr3_nt: TGTGCCAGCTCACCGGGCAGGGTTGAAGCTTTCTTT; cdr3_aa: CASSPGRVEAFF; clone_size: once; j_call: TRBJ1-1; v_call: TRBV18; d_call: NA
cdr3_nt: TGTGCCAGCAGCGTAGATGGGGGCCCAAGCTCCTACGAGCAGTACTTC; cdr3_aa: CASSVDGGPSSYEQYF; clone_size: NA; j_call: TRBJ2-7; v_call: TRBV9; d_call: NA
cdr3_nt: TGTGCCAGCATATCCAGGGGGGTGGAGACCCAGTACTTC; cdr3_aa: CASISRGVETQYF; clone_size: few; j_call: TRBJ2-5; v_call: TRBV25-1; d_call: NA
cdr3_nt: TGTGCCACCAGTGATTTTTTACGGGTGGGTAATTCACCCCTCCACTTT; cdr3_aa: CATSDFLRVGNSPLHF; clone_size: NA; j_call: TRBJ1-6; v_call: TRBV24-1; d_call: NA
cdr3_nt: TGCGCCAGCAGCATTTGGACAGGGAGGGGAATTGATGGCTACACCTTC; cdr3_aa: CASSIWTGRGIDGYTF; clone_size: NA; j_call: TRBJ1-2; v_call: TRBV5-1; d_call: TRBD1
cdr3_nt: TGTGCCAGCAGCTTGCCAGGGACAGGGGGAAACACCATATATTTT; cdr3_aa: CASSLPGTGGNTIYF; clone_size: NA; j_call: TRBJ1-3; v_call: TRBV5-4; d_call: TRBD1
cdr3_nt: TGTGCCAGCAGCTTGGTCGTCTTAGCGGGGTTATACAATGAGCAGTTCTTC; cdr3_aa: CASSLVVLAGLYNEQFF; clone_size: NA; j_call: TRBJ2-1; v_call: TRBV5-4; d_call: TRBD2
cdr3_nt: TGCGCCAGCAGCGCCCAGGGAATTGACTATGGCTACACCTTC; cdr3_aa: CASSAQGIDYGYTF; clone_size: once; j_call: TRBJ1-2; v_call: TRBV5-1; d_call: NA
cdr3_nt: TGTGCCAGCAGCAAAGGGACACACTACGAGCAGTACTTC; cdr3_aa: CASSKGTHYEQYF; clone_size: NA; j_call: TRBJ2-7; v_call: TRBV7-9; d_call: NA
cdr3_nt: TGTGCCAGCAGTTACCTGCTAACAGGGGGCGGTGGCTACACCTTC; cdr3_aa: CASSYLLTGGGGYTF; clone_size: NA; j_call: TRBJ1-2; v_call: TRBV6-6; d_call: TRBD1
cdr3_nt: TGTGCCAGCAGTTACAGGGGTTACTATGGCTACACCTTC; cdr3_aa: CASSYRGYYGYTF; clone_size: NA; j_call: TRBJ1-2; v_call: TRBV6-2/TRBV6-3; d_call: NA
cdr3_nt: TGTGCCACCGCGGGACAGGGCTCACAGCCCCAGCATTTT; cdr3_aa: CATAGQGSQPQHF; clone_size: NA; j_call: TRBJ1-5; v_call: TRBV19; d_call: TRBD1
cdr3_nt: TGCGCCAGCAGCCAAGATGACAGGGTTATCACTGAAGCTTTCTTT; cdr3_aa: CASSQDDRVITEAFF; clone_size: NA; j_call: TRBJ1-1; v_call: TRBV4-1; d_call: TRBD1
cdr3_nt: TGTGCCAGCAGCCTAACGGGGAGGCTGGGAATTGTTAACTATGGCTACACCTTC; cdr3_aa: CASSLTGRLGIVNYGYTF; clone_size: NA; j_call: TRBJ1-2; v_call: TRBV11-2; d_call: NA
cdr3_nt: TGTGCCAGTAGTAAGAGGTTGAGGCCCCAGCATTTT; cdr3_aa: CASSKRLRPQHF; clone_size: few; j_call: TRBJ1-5; v_call: TRBV19; d_call: NA
cdr3_nt: TGTGCCAGCAGTTACTTACAGGGGGATAGCAATCAGCCCCAGCATTTT; cdr3_aa: CASSYLQGDSNQPQHF; clone_size: few; j_call: TRBJ1-5; v_call: TRBV6-2/TRBV6-3; d_call: TRBD1
cdr3_nt: TGTGCCAGCACCCTAACAGGGGGTTCACCCCTCCACTTT; cdr3_aa: CASTLTGGSPLHF; clone_size: few; j_call: TRBJ1-6; v_call: TRBV27; d_call: TRBD1
cdr3_nt: TGTGCCAGCAGCACCCGGGACAGGTTTTACAATGAGCAGTTCTTC; cdr3_aa: CASSTRDRFYNEQFF; clone_size: few; j_call: TRBJ2-1; v_call: TRBV6-2/TRBV6-3; d_call: TRBD1
cdr3_nt: TGTGCCAGCAGTTACTCGTCGGCAGGGACTAGGAATGAGCAGTTCTTC; cdr3_aa: CASSYSSAGTRNEQFF; clone_size: NA; j_call: TRBJ2-1; v_call: TRBV6-2/TRBV6-3; d_call: TRBD2
cdr3_nt: TGTGCCAGCAGCTTGCGGGGGAACAATGAGCAGTTCTTC; cdr3_aa: CASSLRGNNEQFF; clone_size: NA; j_call: TRBJ2-1; v_call: TRBV5-4; d_call: NA
cdr3_nt: TGTGCCAGCAGCTTAGCTGGGACAAGAGAAAAACTGTTTTTT; cdr3_aa: CASSLAGTREKLFF; clone_size: NA; j_call: TRBJ1-4; v_call: TRBV7-2; d_call: NA
cdr3_nt: TGCGCCAGCAGCTCTGGGACAGGGGGCGGGCTTGGAGATACGCAGTATTTT; cdr3_aa: CASSSGTGGGLGDTQYF; clone_size: NA; j_call: TRBJ2-3; v_call: TRBV5-1; d_call: TRBD1
cdr3_nt: TGCGCCAGCAGCTTGGCTCGGGGGGCTGGCTACGAGCAGTACTTC; cdr3_aa: CASSLARGAGYEQYF; clone_size: NA; j_call: TRBJ2-7; v_call: TRBV5-1; d_call: NA
cdr3_nt: TGTGCCATCAGTGCGGGACTAGCGGGAGGGGGGACAGATACGCAGTATTTT; cdr3_aa: CAISAGLAGGGTDTQYF; clone_size: NA; j_call: TRBJ2-3; v_call: TRBV10-3; d_call: TRBD2
cdr3_nt: TGTGCCAGCAGCTTAAGAGACATCAGCTCCTACAATGAGCAGTTCTTC; cdr3_aa: CASSLRDISSYNEQFF; clone_size: NA; j_call: TRBJ2-1; v_call: TRBV7-9; d_call: NA
cdr3_nt: TGTGCCAGCAGTTACTCCCGGGGGGAGACCCAGTACTTC; cdr3_aa: CASSYSRGETQYF; clone_size: NA; j_call: TRBJ2-5; v_call: TRBV6-2/TRBV6-3; d_call: NA
cdr3_nt: TGTGCCAGCAGCCCACAGAGGACAGGGGGGAACACCATATATTTT; cdr3_aa: CASSPQRTGGNTIYF; clone_size: NA; j_call: TRBJ1-3; v_call: TRBV9; d_call: TRBD1